These T cell receptor beta chains were read from a single sample in a study of blood T cell repertoires in COVID-19. TCRdb's copy holds only in-frame clones and misses some; the assay was immunoSEQ multiplex PCR. The data hold about 74,000 clones, with about nine tenths observed a single time. Sequenced input: peripheral blood. The source of these receptors is a man aged 45 to 65 with COVID-19, enrolled during active disease. The CDR3 runs from the conserved cysteine through the conserved F or W.

>TRBJ2-1|TRBV4-2
CASSQDGGGGDEQFF
>TRBJ1-1|TRBV29-1
CSADRGSTEAFF
>TRBJ2-1|TRBV6-1
CASSDISGPRLDEQFF
>TRBJ2-7|TRBV7-2
CASSLNWGLAGGEQYF
>TRBJ2-3|TRBV11-3
CASSSGVGDTQYF
>TRBJ2-1|TRBV19
CASSIVPGINEQFF
>TRBJ2-1|TRBV9
CASSVEGTSRFMDEQFF
>TRBJ1-2|TRBV10-3
CAIRVEANYGYTF
>TRBJ2-5|TRBV7-2
CASSLAWGIIGLETQYF
>TRBJ2-4|TRBV5-6
CASGRTGGAAKNIQYF
>TRBJ2-1|TRBV27
CASRTSYNEQFF
>TRBJ2-2|TRBV27
CASSSPDRNTGELFF
>TRBJ2-5|TRBV4-2
CASSQAGTGGSETQYF
>TRBJ2-1|TRBV9
CASSVSGIVLYNEQFF
>TRBJ2-3|TRBV19
CASSPTGGVTDTQYF
>TRBJ2-1|TRBV4-3
CASANGGQGNYNEQFF
>TRBJ1-5|TRBV19
CASSTLEASNQPQHF
>TRBJ1-5|TRBV6-5
CASRGGGGGNQPQHF
>TRBJ1-5|TRBV6-2/TRBV6-3
CASSYEGGDQPQHF
>TRBJ2-5|TRBV9
CASSPGPGGRETQYF
>TRBJ2-3|TRBV27
CASRGADTQYF
>TRBJ1-4|TRBV30
CAWSERLSTGLNIEKLFF
>TRBJ2-1|TRBV5-1
CASRLARDEQFF
>TRBJ1-5|TRBV9
CASSVEGANQPQHF
>TRBJ2-2|TRBV25-1
CASSLGAGELFF
>TRBJ2-3|TRBV30
CAWSGRGTDTQYF
>TRBJ2-1|TRBV7-2
CASSLARASGTYNEQFF
>TRBJ1-5|TRBV10-2
CASSESRGLPQHF
>TRBJ2-1|TRBV27
CASSPSGSSFNEQFF
>TRBJ2-2|TRBV7-2
CASSLEPLNTGELFF